The next 13 T cell receptor beta chains were all read from a single sample in a study of control samples from healthy donors and cancer patients. Sequencing used immunoSEQ multiplex PCR; TCRdb keeps in-frame clones, though not all of them. Among 150,000 to 200,000 clones, about 94% were seen once, and the ten largest hold 8.5%. The sample was blood. Source of these receptors: a woman in her 40s in good health.

J is TRBJ1-1 and V is TRBV7-2; the D is unclear. Per the germline V gene, CDR1 is SGHTA and CDR2 is FQGNSA. CDR3 length: 18 residues. The ends were cut back, 5 bases at V and 3 bases at J, with 25 bases in the middle. DNA of the CDR3: TGTGCCAGCAGCCGTATATCCGGGTCCCAGAGATATTACACTGAAGCTTTCTTT. Amino acid sequence: CASSRISGSQRYYTEAFF.

This clone appeared a few times. The V gene is TRBV6-5, the J gene TRBJ2-7, with TRBD2 matching 10 bases. This CDR3 is built from 14 residues. V was clipped by 6 bases and J by 2 bases; unmatched bases: 4. The germline V gene encodes CDR1 MNHEY and CDR2 SVGAGI. CDR3 nucleotides: TGTGCCAGCAGCCCACTAGCGGGACCCTACGAGCAGTACTTC. Translating it yields CASSPLAGPYEQYF.

The chain uses TRBV9 and TRBJ1-1; D remains unclear. CDR3 length: 12 residues. Trimming left V 3 bases short and J 5 bases short, with 8 bases between. The germline V gene has CDR1 SGDLS and CDR2 YYNGEE. The CDR3 nucleotides read TGTGCCAGCAGCGGCAGTGGGACTGAAGCTTTCTTT. Protein product: CASSGSGTEAFF.

This chain links TRBV7-3 with TRBJ2-5; 8 bases line up with TRBD1. The CDR3 contains 14 residues. The V gene end was trimmed by 5 bases and the J gene end by 4 bases; junction bases not matched to a gene: 6. CDR1 SGHTA and CDR2 FQGTGA come from the germline V gene. The CDR3 coding sequence is TGTGCCAGCAGCCCAAGGACAGGGCGAGAGACCCAGTACTTC. Translating gives CASSPRTGRETQYF.

The CDR3 region has the DNA TGTGCCAGCAGCTTAAGACGACAGGGCAAAGAGACCCAGTACTTC. Its translation is CASSLRRQGKETQYF. This rearrangement joins TRBV11-2 to TRBJ2-5; 7 nucleotides align to TRBD1. The ends lost 2 bases at V and 3 bases at J; junction bases unmatched: 6. This CDR3 comprises 15 residues. From germline, CDR1 is SGHAT and CDR2 FQNNGV.

V gene TRBV5-1 combines with J gene TRBJ1-2; possibly TRBD1 for D (5 bases). The germline V gene has CDR1 SGHRS and CDR2 YFSETQ. V dropped 4 bases and J dropped 6 bases, with 19 bases sitting between them. The CDR3 is made up of 15 amino acids. The CDR3 loop reads CASSPQGGGPDGYTF. CDR3 in DNA: TGCGCCAGCAGCCCTCAAGGCGGGGGTCCCGATGGCTACACCTTC.

This chain uses TRBV5-1 with TRBJ1-1; the D is unclear. Per germline, CDR1 SGHRS and CDR2 YFSETQ. The V gene lost 1 base and the J gene lost 0 bases, with 4 bases spanning the gap. CDR3 size: 13 residues. The CDR3 region is CASSLTLNTEAFF. The CDR3 DNA reads TGCGCCAGCAGCTTGACTCTGAACACTGAAGCTTTCTTT.

The chain joins TRBV4-3 to TRBJ2-7; the match to TRBD1 covers 8 bases. Trimming removed 1 base from V and 4 bases from J; junction bases left unmatched: 3. CDR3 length equals 14 residues. Germline V gene sequence: CDR1 LGHNA, CDR2 YSLEER. CDR3: CASSQATGGYEQYF. The CDR3 DNA follows: TGCGCCAGCAGCCAAGCAACAGGGGGGTACGAGCAGTACTTC.

The table lists this clone with a count of one. The chain has TRBV2 and TRBJ2-7; 8 bases align to TRBD1. This CDR3 spans 14 amino acids. Germline V gene lookup returns CDR1 SNHLY and CDR2 FYNNEI. V was pared by 4 bases and J by 2 bases, with 4 bases of the junction left unmatched. This CDR3 is CASSVETGAYEQYF. In DNA, the CDR3 is TGTGCCAGCAGTGTGGAGACAGGGGCCTACGAGCAGTACTTC.

The chain couples TRBV19 to TRBJ2-1, with a weak D call TRBD1 (6 bases). The germline V gene has CDR1 LNHDA and CDR2 SQIVND (reference sequence). This CDR3 comprises 13 residues. Here the CDR3 DNA reads TGTGCTTCTAGGCGACAGGTGGACAATGAGCAGTTCTTC. It is translated as CASRRQVDNEQFF.

The chain links TRBV30 to TRBJ1-3, with D hard to call. Germline lookup yields CDR1 GTSNPN and CDR2 SVGIG (reference sequence). The CDR3 length is 14 residues. Trimming took 0 bases from V and 0 from J, leaving 6 bases between them. In DNA form, the CDR3 reads TGTGCCTGGAGTGTTTCCCTCTCTGGAAACACCATATATTTT. Translation gives CAWSVSLSGNTIYF.

This rearrangement joins TRBV12-3 or TRBV12-4 to TRBJ1-1; D perhaps matches TRBD1 (6 bases). The CDR3 extends over 12 amino acids. The V and J ends lost 3 bases and 10 bases respectively, with 12 bases between them. CDR3 coding DNA: TGTGCCAGCAGTTTGTCGGGCAGGGGAGCTTTCTTT. The encoded protein is CASSLSGRGAFF.

This sequence joins TRBV13 and TRBJ1-3, with a tentative D call TRBD1 (6 bases). The CDR3 length is 14 residues. V shed 3 bases and J shed 4 bases, with 10 bases lying between them. The germline gives CDR1 PRHDT, CDR2 FYEKMQ (reference sequence). This CDR3 is CASSLGASGNTIYF. The CDR3 coding sequence is TGTGCCAGCAGCTTGGGGGCGAGCGGAAACACCATATATTTT. The variable domain in full, with the rest retrieved from reference TRBV13 and TRBJ1-3, is AAGVIQSPRHLIKEKRETATLKCYPIPRHDTVYWYQQGPGQDPQFLISFYEKMQSDKGSIPDRFSAQQFSDYHSELNMSSLELGDSALYFCASSLGASGNTIYFGEGSWLTVV.